This T cell receptor (beta chain) stems from a study of blood T cell repertoires in COVID-19. About the research overall: Nucleic acid was either cDNA or gDNA, and it came from T cells, B-cell-depleted T cells, or PBMCs.

This CDR3 spans 15 amino acids. V was cut by 2 bases and J by 1 base, with 12 bases left in between. Germline-derived CDR1 and CDR2 are MNHEY and SVGEGT. Assay: immunoSEQ multiplex PCR; the TCRdb copy retains only in-frame clones and omits some. The table shows about 340,000 clones, with 80% to 90% occurring only once. Material for sequencing was peripheral blood. The sequence came from a man in his thirties or forties with active or convalescent COVID-19. The chain uses TRBV6-2 or TRBV6-3 and TRBJ2-7; tentative D call: TRBD1 (5 bases). CDR3 loop: CASSYLARGSYEQYF. CDR3 DNA: TGTGCCAGCAGTTACCTGGCAAGGGGTTCCTACGAGCAGTACTTC.